This TCR beta chain came from a study of blood T cell repertoires in COVID-19. At the level of the study: The United States, Italy and Spain were the sources of the acute and convalescent COVID-19 samples. T cells, B-cell-depleted T cells, or PBMCs provided the cDNA or gDNA that served as material.

In the original processing: By means of reference gene primer amplification, nucleated cell counts were estimated. Sequenced by immunoSEQ multiplex PCR; TCRdb stores in-frame clones only, minus some. The V and J calls and clone size were taken over from that table, and D and trimming were inferred from the DNA. The sample comprises about 260,000 clones, about 80% of which are singletons, and 1.5% to 2% rests with the top ten. This CDR3 spans 15 amino acids. From germline, CDR1 is SGDLS and CDR2 YYNGEE. Unmatched junction bases numbered 8, after V lost 5 bases and J lost 5 bases. The source of this sequence is a woman older than 75 with acute or convalescent COVID-19. The chain is built from TRBV9 and TRBJ1-4; 8 nucleotides agree with TRBD1. What was sequenced was peripheral blood. The CDR3 nucleotides are TGTGCCAGCAGTGGGCAGGGGGCCCAGAATGAAAAACTGTTTTTT. Protein product: CASSGQGAQNEKLFF.